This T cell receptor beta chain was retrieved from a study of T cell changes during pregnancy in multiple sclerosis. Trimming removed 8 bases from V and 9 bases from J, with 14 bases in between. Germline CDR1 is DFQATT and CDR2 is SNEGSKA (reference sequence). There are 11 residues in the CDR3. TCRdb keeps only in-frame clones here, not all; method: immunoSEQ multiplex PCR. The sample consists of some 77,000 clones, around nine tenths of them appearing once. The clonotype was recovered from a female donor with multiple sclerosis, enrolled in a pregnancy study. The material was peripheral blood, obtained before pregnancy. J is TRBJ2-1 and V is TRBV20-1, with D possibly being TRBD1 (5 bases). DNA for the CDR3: TGCAGTCCCCCCGATAGGGGTGAGCAGTTCTTC. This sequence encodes CSPPDRGEQFF.